The T cell receptor beta chain under discussion was sequenced for a study of blood T cells in healthy people across ages. Investigators took approximately 10 milliliters of peripheral blood from every donor. Every sample gave at least 5.5 micrograms of total RNA when it was extracted. A second PCR of about 7 to 11 cycles used a sample-barcoded 5' primer and a J-beta primer mix. In TCRdb, the 5' RACE reads were re-called with MiXCR into one record per CDR3 protein. The sample includes 550,000 to 600,000 distinct CDR3 sequences, around 48% of them seen just once. Germline assignment: CDR1 GTSNPN and CDR2 SVGIG (reference sequence). The CDR3 totals 15 residues. V lost 3 bases and J 4 bases, leaving 18 bases between the germline ends.

The material sequenced was blood. The TCR was taken from an elderly man in good health. The J gene is TRBJ1-2, the V gene TRBV30; D is perhaps TRBD1 (6 bases). CDR3 sequence (DNA): TGTGCCTGGAGCCTTGCGGCAGGGGTGGGCTATGGCTACACCTTC. This encodes CAWSLAAGVGYGYTF.